The table lists the clone carrying this T cell receptor beta chain with a few counts. Its antigen is as yet unknown. The CDR3 is made up of 15 amino acids. V dropped 6 bases and J dropped 10; count of bases not matched to a gene: 9. Germline V CDR1 and CDR2: LNHDA, SQIVND (reference sequence). This record belongs to a study of beta chain features in type 1 diabetes. Reverse transcribing all isolated RNA meant expressed TCRB transcripts were sequenced. The assay was immunoSEQ multiplex PCR, and TCRdb's table has in-frame clones only and misses some. The table lists some 150,000 clones, 9% of them singletons, with roughly 0.7% in the top ten. Study-level findings and limits: Patients with Type 1 diabetes showed moderately but significantly shorter TCRB CDR3s in all four CD4+ subsets.

The clonotype originates from a woman aged 25 to 39 with type 1 diabetes. Sequenced input: central memory CD4+ T cells from blood. The chain carries TRBV19 and TRBJ2-1; 13 bases align to TRBD2. CDR3: CASRRGLAGEWEQFF. DNA of the CDR3: TGTGCCAGTAGGCGCGGACTAGCGGGAGAATGGGAGCAGTTCTTC.